This T cell receptor beta chain was sequenced in a study of blood T cells in healthy people across ages. The CDR3 is 15 amino acids. The germline V gene encodes CDR1 SGHTA and CDR2 FQGNSA. Roughly 10 milliliters of peripheral blood were drawn from each donor. Overall study findings and caveats: Using unsorted PBMCs precluded a conclusive naive versus antigen-experienced comparison. It was the long-lived donors that had more naive CD4+ cells and higher diversity than aged donors. Older individuals had lower TCR beta diversity per million T cells (the decline was roughly linear).

A J-beta primer mix and a sample-barcoded 5' primer were used in a second PCR of roughly 6 to 12 cycles. TCRdb analysed the 5' RACE reads with MiXCR anew, one entry per CDR3 protein. The repertoire holds about 900,000 distinct CDR3 sequences, with roughly 43% as singletons. Of note for this clonotype: Its antigen is currently unknown. Relative to the germline gene, one junction end is altered; a read error may explain this.

The chain employs TRBV7-2 and TRBJ2-1, with unresolved D. This receptor was taken from a man aged 25 to 40 in good health. The sequenced material came from blood. This CDR3 is CASSLGASPYNGQFF. CDR3 bases: TGTGCCAGCAGCTTAGGGGCCTCCCCCTACAATGGGCAGTTCTTC.